The 21 T cell receptor beta chains below come from one sample, sequenced in a study of blood T cell repertoires in COVID-19. The assay was immunoSEQ multiplex PCR, and TCRdb's table has in-frame clones only and misses some. The table lists about 260,000 clones, 75% to 95% of them singletons, with about 3% in the top ten. Sequencing was performed on PBMCs or T cells enriched from blood (not recorded which). The origin of the receptors is a middle-aged man who had been exposed to COVID-19.

The chain joins TRBV4-1 to TRBJ2-3; D not certain. V lost 0 bases and J lost 8, with 15 bases in between. The length of the CDR3 is 15 residues. CDR1 MGHRA and CDR2 YSYEKL come from the germline V gene. The CDR3 DNA sequence: TGCGCCAGCAGCCAAGAGCCCCAGACTTCGCTTACGCAGTATTTT. Encoded protein: CASSQEPQTSLTQYF.

The J gene is TRBJ2-1, the V gene TRBV29-1, with D possibly TRBD1 on 5 matching bases. There are 16 residues in the CDR3. Germline CDR1 is SQVTM and CDR2 is ANQGSEA. Trimming took off 0 bases at V and 0 bases at J, with 12 bases between the two ends. The CDR3: CSVEDRSQGSYNEQFF. In nucleotides, the CDR3 is TGCAGCGTTGAAGATCGGAGTCAGGGCTCCTACAATGAGCAGTTCTTC.

The chain combines TRBV24-1 with TRBJ2-1, with no clear D. This CDR3 comprises 13 residues. The ends were cut back, 4 bases at V and 7 bases at J, with 10 bases in the middle. The germline V gene has CDR1 KGHDR and CDR2 SFDVKD. CDR3 DNA: TGTGCCACCAGTGACGACTGGCTGAATGAGCAGTTCTTC. Residues: CATSDDWLNEQFF.

This chain links TRBV14 with TRBJ1-2, with D uncertain. Germline V gene sequence: CDR1 SGHDN, CDR2 FVKESK. The ends were cut back, 3 bases at V and 2 bases at J, with 16 bases in the middle. CDR3 size: 16 residues. The DNA of the CDR3 is TGTGCCAGCAGCCATTTTACCTTGGGCGGGAACTATGGCTACACCTTC. Amino acid sequence: CASSHFTLGGNYGYTF. The full variable domain, in which reference TRBV14 and TRBJ1-2 provide the parts outside the CDR3, is EAGVTQFPSHSVIEKGQTVTLRCDPISGHDNLYWYRRVMGKEIKFLLHFVKESKQDESGMPNNRFLAERTGGTYSTLKVQPAELEDSGVYFCASSHFTLGGNYGYTFGSGTRLTVV.

The DNA for the CDR3 is TGTGCCAGTACACAATATCCCAATTCACCCCTCCACTTT. Encoded protein: CASTQYPNSPLHF. The rearrangement joins TRBV19 to TRBJ1-6, with unresolved D. V gave up 7 bases and J gave up 7 bases, with 11 bases separating them. The CDR3 loop spans 13 amino acids. Germline CDR1 is LNHDA and CDR2 is SQIVND (reference sequence).

The genes are TRBV11-2 and TRBJ2-2; 7 bases are shared with TRBD1. Trimming removed 5 bases from V and 7 bases from J; junction bases left unmatched: 13. The CDR3 has 16 residues. Germline V gives CDR1 SGHAT, CDR2 FQNNGV. This CDR3 is CASSKRRTGEGGELFF. The CDR3 DNA reads TGTGCCAGCAGCAAAAGACGTACAGGGGAAGGCGGGGAGCTGTTTTTT. Using reference TRBV11-2 and TRBJ2-2 for the parts outside the CDR3, the full variable domain is EAGVAQSPRYKIIEKRQSVAFWCNPISGHATLYWYQQILGQGPKLLIQFQNNGVVDDSQLPKDRFSAERLKGVDSTLKIQPAKLEDSAVYLCASSKRRTGEGGELFFGEGSRLTVL.

The V and J genes are TRBV19 and TRBJ1-5, with a possible D match to TRBD1 (5 bases). V lost 9 bases, J lost 5 bases, and 20 bases lay in between. This CDR3 contains 15 residues. Germline V CDR1 and CDR2: LNHDA, SQIVND (reference sequence). CDR3 sequence reads: CASTVPGRVDQPQHF. CDR3 nucleotides: TGTGCCAGCACAGTGCCGGGCAGGGTCGATCAGCCCCAGCATTTT.

V usage is TRBV28 and J usage is TRBJ2-1; the match to TRBD2 covers 9 bases. CDR3 length: 13 residues. Germline V gene lookup returns CDR1 MDHEN and CDR2 SYDVKM. Trimming removed 7 bases from V and 7 bases from J; junction bases left unmatched: 5. The CDR3 sequence: CASTSGVRNEQFF. DNA for the CDR3: TGTGCCAGCACTAGCGGGGTAAGAAATGAGCAGTTCTTC. Variable domain in full (rest from reference TRBV28 and TRBJ2-1): DVKVTQSSRYLVKRTGEKVFLECVQDMDHENMFWYRQDPGLGLRLIYFSYDVKMKEKGDIPEGYSVSREKKERFSLILESASTNQTSMYLCASTSGVRNEQFFGPGTRLTVL.

CDR3 region: CATQSPTGNTGELFF. CDR3 bases: TGTGCCACCCAAAGCCCGACTGGGAACACCGGGGAGCTGTTTTTT. The chain employs TRBV24-1 and TRBJ2-2; D ambiguous. Germline V CDR1 and CDR2: KGHDR, SFDVKD. The CDR3 runs 15 residues. V was shortened by 9 bases and J by 1 base, with 14 bases between the two germline ends.

The chain links TRBV27 to TRBJ2-2; D possibly corresponds to TRBD2 (7 bases). CDR1 and CDR2 (germline): MNHEY, SMNVEV (reference sequence). V was clipped by 7 bases and J by 2 bases, with 26 bases between them. This CDR3 has 19 amino acids. The CDR3: CASTLNRAPGTTNTGELFF. The DNA of the CDR3 is TGTGCCAGCACTCTTAACAGGGCCCCCGGGACTACAAACACCGGGGAGCTGTTTTTT.

The J gene is TRBJ2-7, the V gene TRBV4-1; D is undetermined. Germline V lookup: CDR1 MGHRA, CDR2 YSYEKL. The CDR3 is made up of 13 amino acids. Trimming shortened V by 1 base and J by 0 bases, and 4 bases separated the two germline ends. The CDR3 bases are TGCGCCAGCAGCCAAGCATTCTCCTACGAGCAGTACTTC. Its translation: CASSQAFSYEQYF.

This chain connects TRBV15 to TRBJ2-4, with a possible D match to TRBD2 (6 bases). V shed 1 base and J shed 4 bases, with 11 bases lying between them. Germline assignment: CDR1 LNHNV and CDR2 YYDKDF (reference sequence). The CDR3 is 15 residues long. The CDR3 DNA sequence: TGTGCCACCAGCAGAGCGGGCGGGGTGAAAAACATTCAGTACTTC. Residues: CATSRAGGVKNIQYF.

V usage is TRBV7-2 and J usage is TRBJ1-2; 7 bases fit TRBD1. V dropped 4 bases and J dropped 5; count of bases not matched to a gene: 4. CDR3 size: 13 residues. Germline V CDR1 and CDR2: SGHTA, FQGNSA. The CDR3 spells CASSYGTEYGYTF. CDR3 bases: TGTGCCAGCAGCTATGGGACAGAGTATGGCTACACCTTC.

The rearrangement joins TRBV3-1 (or the pseudogene TRBV3-2) to TRBJ1-4; tentative D call: TRBD1 (5 bases). CDR3 length: 14 amino acids. V shed 4 bases and J shed 3 bases, with 9 bases lying between them. Germline CDR1 reads LGHDT; CDR2 reads YNNKEL (reference sequence). For the CDR3, the DNA is TGTGCCAGCAGCCGCCGGGACTCTAATGAAAAACTGTTTTTT. Translating it yields CASSRRDSNEKLFF.

The V call is TRBV4-1, the J call TRBJ2-7; TRBD1 matches at 11 bases. The germline gives CDR1 MGHRA, CDR2 YSYEKL. The J segment lost 4 bases and the V segment lost 1 base, leaving 3 bases of the junction unmatched. The CDR3 loop spans 15 amino acids. The CDR3 bases are TGCGCCAGCAGCCAAGCACGGGACAGGGGGTACGAGCAGTACTTC. It codes for CASSQARDRGYEQYF.

This sequence joins TRBV25-1 and TRBJ2-1; D is perhaps TRBD1 (6 bases). The ends were cut back, 3 bases at V and 6 bases at J, with 15 bases in the middle. The CDR3 is made up of 15 amino acids. CDR1 MGHDK and CDR2 SYGVNS come from the germline V gene. The CDR3 DNA reads TGTGCCAGCAGTGATGAAGGGGGTGCAATCAATGAGCAGTTCTTC. Residues: CASSDEGGAINEQFF.

The chain employs TRBV5-6 and TRBJ2-7; 9 bases align to TRBD2. V lost 0 bases and J lost 6; bases outside the gene matches: 7. The CDR3 has 15 residues. CDR1 and CDR2 from the germline V gene are SGHDT and YYEEEE. This CDR3 is CASSLVGLAGREQYF. CDR3 sequence (DNA): TGTGCCAGCAGCTTGGTGGGCCTAGCGGGACGCGAGCAGTACTTC.

This chain connects TRBV30 to TRBJ2-1; 8 bases are a match to TRBD2. The CDR3 has 12 amino acids. The V gene end was trimmed by 4 bases and the J gene end by 8 bases; junction bases not matched to a gene: 4. Looked up from germline, CDR1 is GTSNPN and CDR2 is SVGIG (reference sequence). CDR3 in DNA: TGTGCCTGGAACGGGGGGGGTTATGAGCAGTTCTTC. Translating gives CAWNGGGYEQFF.

The chain uses TRBV12-3 or TRBV12-4 and TRBJ2-5, with D perhaps TRBD2 (6 bases). Trimming left V 6 bases short and J 4 bases short, with 9 bases between. The CDR3 totals 12 residues. The CDR3: CASSGSGETQYF. The DNA for the CDR3 is TGTGCCAGCAGCGGGAGTGGAGAGACCCAGTACTTC.

The genes are TRBV19 and TRBJ2-2; 8 nucleotides match TRBD1. This CDR3 spans 15 amino acids. Germline values: CDR1 LNHDA, CDR2 SQIVND (reference sequence). The trim removed 5 bases at V and 6 bases at J, leaving 8 bases unmatched. The CDR3: CASSPQGGRAGELFF. CDR3 in DNA: TGTGCCAGTAGTCCACAGGGGGGAAGGGCCGGGGAGCTGTTTTTT. The full variable domain, its missing parts supplied by reference TRBV19 and TRBJ2-2, is DGGITQSPKYLFRKEGQNVTLSCEQNLNHDAMYWYRQDPGQGLRLIYYSQIVNDFQKGDIAEGYSVSREKKESFPLTVTSAQKNPTAFYLCASSPQGGRAGELFFGEGSRLTVL.

J is TRBJ2-7 and V is TRBV27; D ambiguous. Per germline, CDR1 MNHEY and CDR2 SMNVEV (reference sequence). The V end was cut by 6 bases, the J end by 3 bases, with 12 bases between. CDR3 size: 13 residues. The CDR3 spells CASSQKSSYEQYF. The CDR3 nucleotides read TGTGCCAGCAGCCAAAAATCGAGCTACGAGCAGTACTTC.